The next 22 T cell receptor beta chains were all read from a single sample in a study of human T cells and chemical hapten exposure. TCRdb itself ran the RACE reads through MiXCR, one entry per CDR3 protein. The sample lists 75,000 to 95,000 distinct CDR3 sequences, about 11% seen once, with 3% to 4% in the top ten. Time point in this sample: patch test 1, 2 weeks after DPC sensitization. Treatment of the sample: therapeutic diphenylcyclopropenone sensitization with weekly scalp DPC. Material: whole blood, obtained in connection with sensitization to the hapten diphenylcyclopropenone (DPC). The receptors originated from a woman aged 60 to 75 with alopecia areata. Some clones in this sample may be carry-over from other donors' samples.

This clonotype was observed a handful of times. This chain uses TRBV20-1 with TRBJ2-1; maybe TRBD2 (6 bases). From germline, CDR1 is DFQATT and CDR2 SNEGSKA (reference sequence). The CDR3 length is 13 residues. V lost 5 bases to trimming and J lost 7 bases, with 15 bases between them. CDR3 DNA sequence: TGCAGTGCTCCCCCCCCTGGGAGGAATGAGCAGTTCTTC. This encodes CSAPPPGRNEQFF.

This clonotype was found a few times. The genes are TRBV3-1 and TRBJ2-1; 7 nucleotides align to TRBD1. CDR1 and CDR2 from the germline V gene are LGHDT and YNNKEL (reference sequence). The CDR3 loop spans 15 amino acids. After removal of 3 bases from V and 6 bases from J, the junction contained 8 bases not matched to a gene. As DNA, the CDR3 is TGTGCCAGCAGCCAGCTAAATAACAGGGGCAATGAGCAGTTCTTC. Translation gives CASSQLNNRGNEQFF.

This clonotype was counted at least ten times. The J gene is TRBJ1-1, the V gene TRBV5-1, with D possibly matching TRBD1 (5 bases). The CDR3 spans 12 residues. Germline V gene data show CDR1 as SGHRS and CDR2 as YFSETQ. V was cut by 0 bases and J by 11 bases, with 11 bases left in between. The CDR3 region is CASSLEGTEAFF. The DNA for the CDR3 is TGCGCCAGCAGCTTGGAAGGGACGGAGGCTTTCTTT.

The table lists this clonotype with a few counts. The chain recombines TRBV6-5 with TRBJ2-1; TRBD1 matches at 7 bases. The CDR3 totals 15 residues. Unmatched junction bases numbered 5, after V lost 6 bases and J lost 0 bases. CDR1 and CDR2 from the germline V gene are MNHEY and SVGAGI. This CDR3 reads CASSQPGGSYNEQFF. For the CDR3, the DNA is TGTGCCAGCAGCCAGCCAGGGGGCTCCTACAATGAGCAGTTCTTC.

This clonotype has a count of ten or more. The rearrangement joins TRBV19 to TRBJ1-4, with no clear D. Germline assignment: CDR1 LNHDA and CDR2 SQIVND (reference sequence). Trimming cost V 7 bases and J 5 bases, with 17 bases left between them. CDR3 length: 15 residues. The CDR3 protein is CASTSNPGWNEKLFF. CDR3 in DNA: TGTGCCAGTACCTCCAATCCTGGGTGGAATGAAAAACTGTTTTTT.

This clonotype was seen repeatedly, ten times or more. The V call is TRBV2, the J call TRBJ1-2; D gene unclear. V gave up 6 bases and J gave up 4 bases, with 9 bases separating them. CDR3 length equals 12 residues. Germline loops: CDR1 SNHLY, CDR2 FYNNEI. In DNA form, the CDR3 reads TGTGCCAGCAGGGTTCCGCCCTATGGCTACACCTTC. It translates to CASRVPPYGYTF. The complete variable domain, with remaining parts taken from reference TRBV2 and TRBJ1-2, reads EPEVTQTPSHQVTQMGQEVILRCVPISNHLYFYWYRQILGQKVEFLVSFYNNEISEKSEIFDDQFSVERPDGSNFTLKIRSTKLEDSAMYFCASRVPPYGYTFGSGTRLTVV.

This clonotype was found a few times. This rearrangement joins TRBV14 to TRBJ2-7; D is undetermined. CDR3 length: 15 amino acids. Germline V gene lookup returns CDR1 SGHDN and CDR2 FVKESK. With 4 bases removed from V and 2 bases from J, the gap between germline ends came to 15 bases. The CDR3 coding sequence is TGTGCCAGCAGCCCTCAACCCTTGGGCCCCTACGAGCAGTACTTC. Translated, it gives CASSPQPLGPYEQYF.

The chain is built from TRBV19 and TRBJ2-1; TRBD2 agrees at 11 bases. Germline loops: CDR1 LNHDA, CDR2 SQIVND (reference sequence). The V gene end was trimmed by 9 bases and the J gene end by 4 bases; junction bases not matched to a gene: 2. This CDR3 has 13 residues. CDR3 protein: CASGLAGYNEQFF. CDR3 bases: TGTGCCAGCGGACTAGCGGGTTACAATGAGCAGTTCTTC.

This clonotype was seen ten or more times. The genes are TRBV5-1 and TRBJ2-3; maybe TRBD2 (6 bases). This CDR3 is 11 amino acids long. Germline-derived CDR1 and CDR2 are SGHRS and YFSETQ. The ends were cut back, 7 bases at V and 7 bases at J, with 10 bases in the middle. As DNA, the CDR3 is TGCGCCAGCCTCGCGGGGAATACGCAGTATTTT. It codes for CASLAGNTQYF. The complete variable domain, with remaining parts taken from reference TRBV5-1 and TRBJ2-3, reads KAGVTQTPRYLIKTRGQQVTLSCSPISGHRSVSWYQQTPGQGLQFLFEYFSETQRNKGNFPGRFSGRQFSNSRSEMNVSTLELGDSALYLCASLAGNTQYFGPGTRLTVL.

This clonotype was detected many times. CDR3 region: CASSQTGGGLFETQYF. CDR3 sequence (DNA): TGTGCCAGCAGCCAGACAGGGGGCGGTTTGTTCGAGACCCAGTACTTC. This chain joins TRBV7-2 and TRBJ2-5, with 10 nucleotides matching TRBD1. The CDR3 length is 16 residues. The germline CDR1 and CDR2 sequences are SGHTA and FQGNSA. V shed 5 bases and J 5 bases; nucleotides not matched to a gene: 11. The whole variable domain, filled in from reference TRBV7-2 and TRBJ2-5, reads GAGVSQSPSNKVTEKGKDVELRCDPISGHTALYWYRQSLGQGLEFLIYFQGNSAPDKSGLPSDRFSAERTGGSVSTLTIQRTQQEDSAVYLCASSQTGGGLFETQYFGPGTRLLVL.

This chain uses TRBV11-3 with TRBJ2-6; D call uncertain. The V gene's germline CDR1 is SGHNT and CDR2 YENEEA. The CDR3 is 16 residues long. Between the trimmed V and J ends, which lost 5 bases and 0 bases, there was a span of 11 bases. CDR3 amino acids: CASSGNTNSGANVLTF. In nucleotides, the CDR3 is TGTGCCAGCAGCGGGAATACCAACTCTGGGGCCAACGTCCTGACTTTC.

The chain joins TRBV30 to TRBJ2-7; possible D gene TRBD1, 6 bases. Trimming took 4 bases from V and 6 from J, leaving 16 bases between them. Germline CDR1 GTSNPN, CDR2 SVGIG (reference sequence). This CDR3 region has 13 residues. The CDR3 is CAWKVLGGAEQYF. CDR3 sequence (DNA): TGTGCCTGGAAAGTGTTAGGGGGTGCCGAGCAGTACTTC.

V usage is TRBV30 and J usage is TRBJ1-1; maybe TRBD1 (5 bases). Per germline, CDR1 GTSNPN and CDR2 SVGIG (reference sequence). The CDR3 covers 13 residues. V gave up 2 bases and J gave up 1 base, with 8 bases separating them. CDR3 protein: CAWSKTENTEAFF. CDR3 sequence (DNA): TGTGCCTGGAGTAAGACAGAGAACACTGAAGCTTTCTTT.

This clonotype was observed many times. CDR3 in DNA: TGTGCCAGCAGTGGGGGCCTCAGGGGTGAAAAACTGTTTTTT. It specifies CASSGGLRGEKLFF. The genes are TRBV7-2 and TRBJ1-4; weak D call: TRBD1 (6 bases). The CDR3 runs to 14 residues. The germline V and J ends were trimmed by 6 bases and 7 bases, with 15 bases remaining between them. The germline gives CDR1 SGHTA, CDR2 FQGNSA.

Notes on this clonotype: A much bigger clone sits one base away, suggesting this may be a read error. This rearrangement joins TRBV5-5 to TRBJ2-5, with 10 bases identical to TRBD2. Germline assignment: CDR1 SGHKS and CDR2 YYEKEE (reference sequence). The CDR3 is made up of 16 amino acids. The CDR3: CASSSIPSGGQGTQYF. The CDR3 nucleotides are TGTGCCAGCAGCTCTATCCCTAGCGGGGGTCAAGGGACCCAGTACTTC.

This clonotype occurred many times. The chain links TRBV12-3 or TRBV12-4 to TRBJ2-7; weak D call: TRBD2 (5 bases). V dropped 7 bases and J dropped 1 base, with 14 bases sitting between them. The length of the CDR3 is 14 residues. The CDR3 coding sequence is TGTGCCAGCACCCTCCTAGCAGGTTCCTACGAGCAGTACTTC. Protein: CASTLLAGSYEQYF.

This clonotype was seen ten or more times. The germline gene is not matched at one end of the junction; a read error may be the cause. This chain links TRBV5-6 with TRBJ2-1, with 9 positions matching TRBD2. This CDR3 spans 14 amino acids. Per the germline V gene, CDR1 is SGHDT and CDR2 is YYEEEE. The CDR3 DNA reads TGTGCCAGCAGATTGGCTAGCGGGGACAATGAGCAGTTCTTC. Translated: CASRLASGDNEQFF.

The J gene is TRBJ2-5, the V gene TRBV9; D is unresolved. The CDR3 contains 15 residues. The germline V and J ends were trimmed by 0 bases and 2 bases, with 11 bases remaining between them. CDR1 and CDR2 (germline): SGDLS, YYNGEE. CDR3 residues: CASSVGGSQQETQYF. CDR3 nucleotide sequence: TGTGCCAGCAGCGTAGGAGGTAGTCAGCAAGAGACCCAGTACTTC.

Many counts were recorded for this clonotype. The CDR3 spells CASSSGGPNEQFF. The CDR3 DNA reads as TGTGCCAGCAGTTCGGGGGGGCCGAATGAGCAGTTCTTC. The V gene is TRBV6-2 or TRBV6-3, the J gene TRBJ2-1; 8 bases are a match to TRBD2. The CDR3 consists of 13 residues. Germline V gene lookup returns CDR1 MNHEY and CDR2 SVGEGT. V was clipped by 4 bases and J by 7 bases; unmatched bases: 3.

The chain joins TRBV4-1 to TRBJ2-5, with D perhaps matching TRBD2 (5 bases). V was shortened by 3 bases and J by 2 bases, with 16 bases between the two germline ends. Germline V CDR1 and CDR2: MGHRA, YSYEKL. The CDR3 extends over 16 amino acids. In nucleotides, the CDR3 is TGCGCCAGCAGCCACCTGGCCAGCGGAGAGCAAGAGACCCAGTACTTC. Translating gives CASSHLASGEQETQYF.

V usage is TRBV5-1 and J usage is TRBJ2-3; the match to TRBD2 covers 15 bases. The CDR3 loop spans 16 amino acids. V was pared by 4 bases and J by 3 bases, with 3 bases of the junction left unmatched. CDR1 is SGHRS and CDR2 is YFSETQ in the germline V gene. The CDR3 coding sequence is TGCGCCAGCAGCCAGGGACTAGCGGGGGGAACAGATACGCAGTATTTT. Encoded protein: CASSQGLAGGTDTQYF. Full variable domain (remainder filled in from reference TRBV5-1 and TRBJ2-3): KAGVTQTPRYLIKTRGQQVTLSCSPISGHRSVSWYQQTPGQGLQFLFEYFSETQRNKGNFPGRFSGRQFSNSRSEMNVSTLELGDSALYLCASSQGLAGGTDTQYFGPGTRLTVL.

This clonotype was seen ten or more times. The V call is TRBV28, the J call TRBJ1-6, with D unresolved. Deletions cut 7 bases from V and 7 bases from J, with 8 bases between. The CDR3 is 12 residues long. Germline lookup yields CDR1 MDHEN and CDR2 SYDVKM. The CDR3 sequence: CASKEQNSPLHF. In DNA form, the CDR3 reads TGTGCCAGCAAAGAGCAGAATTCACCCCTCCACTTT.